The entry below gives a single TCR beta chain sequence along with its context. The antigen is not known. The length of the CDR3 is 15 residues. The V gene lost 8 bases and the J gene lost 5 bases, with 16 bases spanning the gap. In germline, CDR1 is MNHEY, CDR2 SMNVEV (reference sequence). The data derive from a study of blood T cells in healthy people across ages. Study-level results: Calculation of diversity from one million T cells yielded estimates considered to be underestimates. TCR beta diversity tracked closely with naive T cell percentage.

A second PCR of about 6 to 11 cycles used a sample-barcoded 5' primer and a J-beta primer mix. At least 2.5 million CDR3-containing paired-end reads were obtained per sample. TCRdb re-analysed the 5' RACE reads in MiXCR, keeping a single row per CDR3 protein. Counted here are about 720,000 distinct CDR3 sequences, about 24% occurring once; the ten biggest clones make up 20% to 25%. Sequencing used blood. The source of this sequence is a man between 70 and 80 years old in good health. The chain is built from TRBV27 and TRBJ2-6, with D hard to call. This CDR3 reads CASGSYDFRANVLTF. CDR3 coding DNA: TGTGCCAGCGGAAGTTATGACTTTAGGGCCAACGTCCTGACTTTC.